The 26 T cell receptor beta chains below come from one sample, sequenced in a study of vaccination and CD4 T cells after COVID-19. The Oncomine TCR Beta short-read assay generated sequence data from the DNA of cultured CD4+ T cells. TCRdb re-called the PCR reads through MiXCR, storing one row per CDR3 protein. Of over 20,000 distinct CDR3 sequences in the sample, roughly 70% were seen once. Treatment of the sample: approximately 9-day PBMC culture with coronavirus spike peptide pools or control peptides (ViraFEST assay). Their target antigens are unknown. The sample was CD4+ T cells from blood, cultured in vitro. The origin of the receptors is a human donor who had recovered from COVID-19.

The CDR3 sequence: CASSPRGGNFGELFF. The DNA of the CDR3 is TGTGCCAGCAGCCCCCGGGGCGGGAACTTCGGGGAGCTGTTTTTT. This sequence joins TRBV7-2 and TRBJ2-2; weak D call: TRBD2 (6 bases). Germline-derived CDR1 and CDR2 are SGHTA and FQGNSA. V was cut by 5 bases and J by 7 bases, with 17 bases left in between. This CDR3 comprises 15 residues.

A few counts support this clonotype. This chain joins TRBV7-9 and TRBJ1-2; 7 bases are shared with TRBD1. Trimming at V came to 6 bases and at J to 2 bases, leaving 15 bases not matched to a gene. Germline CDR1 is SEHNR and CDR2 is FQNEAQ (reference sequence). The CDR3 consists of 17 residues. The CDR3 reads CASSRPSGQQLNYGYTF. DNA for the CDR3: TGTGCCAGCAGTCGACCATCGGGACAGCAGTTGAACTATGGCTACACCTTC.

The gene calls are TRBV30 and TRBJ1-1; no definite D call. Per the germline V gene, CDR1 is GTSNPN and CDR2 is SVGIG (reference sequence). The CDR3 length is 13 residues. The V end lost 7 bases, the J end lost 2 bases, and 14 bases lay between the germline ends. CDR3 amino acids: CASPTDTNTEAFF. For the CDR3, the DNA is TGTGCCTCCCCTACTGACACAAACACTGAAGCTTTCTTT.

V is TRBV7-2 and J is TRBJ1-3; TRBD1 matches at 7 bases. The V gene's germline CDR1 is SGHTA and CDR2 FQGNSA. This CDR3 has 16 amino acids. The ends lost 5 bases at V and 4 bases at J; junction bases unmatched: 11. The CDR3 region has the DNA TGTGCCAGCAGCCCGCGGACAGGTTTGGCAGGAAACACCATATATTTT. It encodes CASSPRTGLAGNTIYF. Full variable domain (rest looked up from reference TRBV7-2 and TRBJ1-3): GAGVSQSPSNKVTEKGKDVELRCDPISGHTALYWYRQSLGQGLEFLIYFQGNSAPDKSGLPSDRFSAERTGGSVSTLTIQRTQQEDSAVYLCASSPRTGLAGNTIYFGEGSWLTVV.

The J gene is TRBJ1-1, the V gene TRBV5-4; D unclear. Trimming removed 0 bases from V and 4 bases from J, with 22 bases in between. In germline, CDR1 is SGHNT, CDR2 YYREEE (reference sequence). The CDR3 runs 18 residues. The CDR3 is CASSLGLLHLSEGTEAFF. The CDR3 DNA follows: TGTGCCAGCAGCTTGGGACTCCTTCATTTATCAGAGGGCACTGAAGCTTTCTTT.

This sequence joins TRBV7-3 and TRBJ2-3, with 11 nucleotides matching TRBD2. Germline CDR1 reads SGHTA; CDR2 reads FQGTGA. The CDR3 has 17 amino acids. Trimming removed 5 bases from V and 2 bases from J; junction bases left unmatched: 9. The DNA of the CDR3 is TGTGCCAGCAGCCGAGAAGGGACTAGCGGTTTCACAGATACGCAGTATTTT. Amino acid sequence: CASSREGTSGFTDTQYF.

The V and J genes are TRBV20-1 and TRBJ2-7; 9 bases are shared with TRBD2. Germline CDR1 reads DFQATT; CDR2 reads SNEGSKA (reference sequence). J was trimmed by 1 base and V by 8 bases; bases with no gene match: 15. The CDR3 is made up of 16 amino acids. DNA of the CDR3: TGCAGTTCCTATCCCCCTTTAGCGGGGGTGTCCTACGAGCAGTACTTC. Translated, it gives CSSYPPLAGVSYEQYF.

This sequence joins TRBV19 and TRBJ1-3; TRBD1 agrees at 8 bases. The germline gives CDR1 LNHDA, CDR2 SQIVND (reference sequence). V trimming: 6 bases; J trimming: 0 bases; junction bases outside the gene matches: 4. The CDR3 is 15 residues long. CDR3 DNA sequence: TGTGCCAGTAGGCACAGGGGGACCTCTGGAAACACCATATATTTT. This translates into CASRHRGTSGNTIYF. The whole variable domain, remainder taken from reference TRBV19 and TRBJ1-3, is DGGITQSPKYLFRKEGQNVTLSCEQNLNHDAMYWYRQDPGQGLRLIYYSQIVNDFQKGDIAEGYSVSREKKESFPLTVTSAQKNPTAFYLCASRHRGTSGNTIYFGEGSWLTVV.

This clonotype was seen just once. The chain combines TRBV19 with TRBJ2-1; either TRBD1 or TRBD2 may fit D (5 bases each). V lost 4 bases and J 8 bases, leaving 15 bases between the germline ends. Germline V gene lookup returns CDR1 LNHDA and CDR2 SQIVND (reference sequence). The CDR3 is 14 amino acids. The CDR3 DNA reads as TGTGCCAGTAGTAAGGATGAGGGGACGTATGAGCAGTTCTTC. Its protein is CASSKDEGTYEQFF.

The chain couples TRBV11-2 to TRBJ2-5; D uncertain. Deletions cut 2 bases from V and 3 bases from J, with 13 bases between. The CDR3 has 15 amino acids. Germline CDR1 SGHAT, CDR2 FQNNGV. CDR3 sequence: CASSLRPRVEETQYF. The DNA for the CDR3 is TGTGCCAGCAGCTTAAGGCCGAGAGTTGAAGAGACCCAGTACTTC.

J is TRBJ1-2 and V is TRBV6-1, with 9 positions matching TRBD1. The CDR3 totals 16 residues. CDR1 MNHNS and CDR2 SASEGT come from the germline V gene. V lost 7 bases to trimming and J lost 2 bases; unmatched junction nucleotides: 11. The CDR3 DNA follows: TGTGCCAGCATTAGGGGACAGGGAATCCGGAACTATGGCTACACCTTC. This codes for CASIRGQGIRNYGYTF.

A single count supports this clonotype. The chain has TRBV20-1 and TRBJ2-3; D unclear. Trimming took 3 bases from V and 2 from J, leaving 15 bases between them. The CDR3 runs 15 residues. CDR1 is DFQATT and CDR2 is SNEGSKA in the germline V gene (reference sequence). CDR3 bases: TGCAGTGCTAGCCTTGGGCTGATCCTCACAGATACGCAGTATTTT. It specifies CSASLGLILTDTQYF.

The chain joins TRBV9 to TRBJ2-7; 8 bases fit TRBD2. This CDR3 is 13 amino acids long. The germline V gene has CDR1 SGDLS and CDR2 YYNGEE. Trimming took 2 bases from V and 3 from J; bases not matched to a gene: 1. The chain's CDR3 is CASSVGTSYEQYF. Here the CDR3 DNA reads TGTGCCAGCAGCGTGGGGACTAGCTACGAGCAGTACTTC. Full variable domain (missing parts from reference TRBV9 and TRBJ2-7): DSGVTQTPKHLITATGQRVTLRCSPRSGDLSVYWYQQSLDQGLQFLIQYYNGEERAKGNILERFSAQQFPDLHSELNLSSLELGDSALYFCASSVGTSYEQYFGPGTRLTVT.

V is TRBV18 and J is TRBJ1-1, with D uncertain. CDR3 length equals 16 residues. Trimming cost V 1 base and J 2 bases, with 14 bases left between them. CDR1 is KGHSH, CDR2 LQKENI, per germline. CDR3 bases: TGTGCCAGCTCACCACAAAACGGGGTTATAAACACTGAAGCTTTCTTT. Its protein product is CASSPQNGVINTEAFF.

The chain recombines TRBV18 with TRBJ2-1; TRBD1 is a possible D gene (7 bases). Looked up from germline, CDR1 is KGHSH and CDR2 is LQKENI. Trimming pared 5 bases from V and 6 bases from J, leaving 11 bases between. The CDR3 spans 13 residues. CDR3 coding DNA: TGTGCCAGCTCATCAGGGGGGACCAATGAGCAGTTCTTC. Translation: CASSSGGTNEQFF. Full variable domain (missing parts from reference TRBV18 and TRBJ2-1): NAGVMQNPRHLVRRRGQEARLRCSPMKGHSHVYWYRQLPEEGLKFMVYLQKENIIDESGMPKERFSAEFPKEGPSILRIQQVVRGDSAAYFCASSSGGTNEQFFGPGTRLTVL.

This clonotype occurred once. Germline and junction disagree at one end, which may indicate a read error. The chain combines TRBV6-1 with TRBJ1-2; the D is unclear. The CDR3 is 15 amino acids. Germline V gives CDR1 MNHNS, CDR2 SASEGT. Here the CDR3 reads CASIRRLRDPYSYTF. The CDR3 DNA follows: TGTGCCAGCATCCGCAGATTGAGGGATCCCTATAGCTACACCTTC.

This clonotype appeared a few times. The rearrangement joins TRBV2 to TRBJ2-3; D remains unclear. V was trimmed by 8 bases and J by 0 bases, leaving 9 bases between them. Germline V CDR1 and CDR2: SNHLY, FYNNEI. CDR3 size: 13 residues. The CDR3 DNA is TGTGCCAGCTCGGCCAAAAGCACAGATACGCAGTATTTT. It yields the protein CASSAKSTDTQYF.

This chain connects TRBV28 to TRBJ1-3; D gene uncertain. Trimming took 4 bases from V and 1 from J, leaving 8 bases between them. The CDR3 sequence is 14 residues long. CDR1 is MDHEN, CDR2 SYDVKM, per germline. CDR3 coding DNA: TGTGCCAGCAGTTCCCCGGGGTCTGGAAACACCATATATTTT. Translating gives CASSSPGSGNTIYF.

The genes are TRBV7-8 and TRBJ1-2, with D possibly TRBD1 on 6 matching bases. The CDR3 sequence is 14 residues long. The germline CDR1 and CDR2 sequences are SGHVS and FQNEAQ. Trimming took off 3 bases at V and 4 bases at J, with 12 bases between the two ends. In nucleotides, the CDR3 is TGTGCCAGCAGCTTTGACAGGACGGTCTATGGCTACACCTTC. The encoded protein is CASSFDRTVYGYTF.

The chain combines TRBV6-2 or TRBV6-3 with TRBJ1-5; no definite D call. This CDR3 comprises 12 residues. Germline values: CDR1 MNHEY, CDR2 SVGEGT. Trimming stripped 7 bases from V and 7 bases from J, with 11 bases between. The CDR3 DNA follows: TGTGCCAGCACCATACGCGGGCAGCCCCAGCATTTT. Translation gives CASTIRGQPQHF.

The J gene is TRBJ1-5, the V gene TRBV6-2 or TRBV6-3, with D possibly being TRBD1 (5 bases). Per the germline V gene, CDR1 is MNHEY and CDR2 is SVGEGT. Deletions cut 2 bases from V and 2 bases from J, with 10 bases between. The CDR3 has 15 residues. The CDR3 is CASSYRGGGNQPQHF. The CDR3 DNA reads TGTGCCAGCAGTTACCGGGGAGGGGGCAATCAGCCCCAGCATTTT.

The chain's CDR3 is CASSSPRTSGRGFGGELFF. For the CDR3, the DNA is TGTGCCAGCAGTTCCCCACGGACTAGCGGGAGGGGTTTTGGTGGGGAGCTGTTTTTT. This chain joins TRBV28 and TRBJ2-2, with TRBD2 matching over 15 bases. The CDR3 runs to 19 residues. Germline V gene data show CDR1 as MDHEN and CDR2 as SYDVKM. J gave up 8 bases and V 4 bases, and 14 bases lay outside the gene matches.

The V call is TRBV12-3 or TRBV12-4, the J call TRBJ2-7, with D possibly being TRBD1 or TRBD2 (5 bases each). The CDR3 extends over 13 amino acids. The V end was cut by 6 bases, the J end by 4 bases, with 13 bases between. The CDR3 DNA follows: TGTGCCAGCAGAGCGACCGAGGGGTACGAGCAGTACTTC. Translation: CASRATEGYEQYF.

For the CDR3, the DNA is TGTGCCAGCAGCCTCATGGTCCTCACGGGCACTGAAGCTTTCTTT. Its translation is CASSLMVLTGTEAFF. The gene calls are TRBV12-3 or TRBV12-4 and TRBJ1-1; D is unclear. Trimming left V 6 bases short and J 4 bases short, with 18 bases between. The CDR3 runs 15 residues.

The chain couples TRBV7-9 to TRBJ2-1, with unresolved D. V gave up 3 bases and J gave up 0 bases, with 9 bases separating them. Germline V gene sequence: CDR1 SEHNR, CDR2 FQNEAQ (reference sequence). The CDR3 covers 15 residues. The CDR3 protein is CASSLGASSYNEQFF. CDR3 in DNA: TGTGCCAGCAGCTTGGGCGCCTCCTCCTACAATGAGCAGTTCTTC.

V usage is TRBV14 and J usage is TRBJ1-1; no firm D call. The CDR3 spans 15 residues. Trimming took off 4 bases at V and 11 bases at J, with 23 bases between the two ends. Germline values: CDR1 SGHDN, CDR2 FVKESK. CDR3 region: CASSLPTVPTPQAFF. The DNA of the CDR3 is TGTGCCAGCAGCCTCCCGACGGTCCCAACTCCCCAGGCTTTCTTT.